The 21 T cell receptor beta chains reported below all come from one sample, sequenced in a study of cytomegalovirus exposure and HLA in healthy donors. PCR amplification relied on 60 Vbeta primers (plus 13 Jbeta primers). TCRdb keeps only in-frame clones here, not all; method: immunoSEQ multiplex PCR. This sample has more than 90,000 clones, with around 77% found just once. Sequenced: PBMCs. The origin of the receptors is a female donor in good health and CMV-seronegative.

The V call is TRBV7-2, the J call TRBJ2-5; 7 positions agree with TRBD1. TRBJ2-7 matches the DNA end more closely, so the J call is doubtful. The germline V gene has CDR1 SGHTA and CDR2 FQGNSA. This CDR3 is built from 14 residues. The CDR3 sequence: CASSSHRGGYEQYF. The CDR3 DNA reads TGTGCCAGCAGCTCGCACAGGGGTGGCTACGAGCAGTACTTC.

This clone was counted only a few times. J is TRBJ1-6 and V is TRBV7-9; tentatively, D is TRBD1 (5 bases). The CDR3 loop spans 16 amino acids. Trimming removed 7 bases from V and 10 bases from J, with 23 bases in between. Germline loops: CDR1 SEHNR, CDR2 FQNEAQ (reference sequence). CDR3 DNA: TGTGCCAGCACCTCCTCCGGGGGATTCTTAAGGTCACCCCTCCACTTT. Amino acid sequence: CASTSSGGFLRSPLHF. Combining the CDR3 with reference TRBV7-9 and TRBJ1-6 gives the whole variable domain DTGVSQNPRHKITKRGQNVTFRCDPISEHNRLYWYRQTLGQGPEFLTYFQNEAQLEKSRLLSDRFSAERPKGSFSTLEIQRTEQGDSAMYLCASTSSGGFLRSPLHFGNGTRLTVT.

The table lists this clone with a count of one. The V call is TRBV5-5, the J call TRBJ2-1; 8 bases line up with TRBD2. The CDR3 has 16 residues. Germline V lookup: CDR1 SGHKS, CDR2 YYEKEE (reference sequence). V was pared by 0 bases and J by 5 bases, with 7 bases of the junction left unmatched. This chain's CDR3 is CASSLEAGGTDNEQFF. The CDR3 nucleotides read TGTGCCAGCAGCTTGGAGGCGGGGGGCACCGACAATGAGCAGTTCTTC.

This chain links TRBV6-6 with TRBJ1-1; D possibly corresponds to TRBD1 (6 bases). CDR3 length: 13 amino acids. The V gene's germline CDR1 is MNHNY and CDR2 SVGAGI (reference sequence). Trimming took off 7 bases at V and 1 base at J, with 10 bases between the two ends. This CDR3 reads CASIGQSNTEAFF. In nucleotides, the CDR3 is TGTGCCAGCATCGGACAGTCGAACACTGAAGCTTTCTTT.

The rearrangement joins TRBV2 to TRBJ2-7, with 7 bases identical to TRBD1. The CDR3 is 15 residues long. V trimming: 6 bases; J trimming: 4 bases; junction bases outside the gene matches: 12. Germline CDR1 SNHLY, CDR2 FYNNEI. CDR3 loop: CASRRDRGGEYEQYF. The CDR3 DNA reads TGTGCCAGCAGGAGGGATAGAGGGGGCGAATACGAGCAGTACTTC.

The CDR3, as DNA: TGTGCCAGCAGCGCACGCCGGGTCTCTTCCTACGAGCAGTACTTC. Its translation: CASSARRVSSYEQYF. This chain uses TRBV5-6 with TRBJ2-7; D gene uncertain. V lost 4 bases to trimming and J lost 1 base, with 15 bases between them. CDR1 is SGHDT and CDR2 is YYEEEE in the germline V gene. The CDR3 sequence is 15 residues long.

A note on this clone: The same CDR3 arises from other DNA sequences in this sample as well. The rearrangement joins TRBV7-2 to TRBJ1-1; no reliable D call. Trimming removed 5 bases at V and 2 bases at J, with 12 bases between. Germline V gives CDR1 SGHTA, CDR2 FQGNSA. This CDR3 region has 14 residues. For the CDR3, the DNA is TGTGCCAGCAGCCCCCGGGGAGCTAACACTGAAGCTTTCTTT. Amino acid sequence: CASSPRGANTEAFF.

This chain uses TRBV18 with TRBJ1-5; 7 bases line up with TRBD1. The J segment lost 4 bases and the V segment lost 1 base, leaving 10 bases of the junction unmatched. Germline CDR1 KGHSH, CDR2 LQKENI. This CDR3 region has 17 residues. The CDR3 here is CASSPRQGGDRNQPQHF. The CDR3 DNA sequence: TGTGCCAGCTCACCACGACAGGGCGGCGATCGGAATCAGCCCCAGCATTTT. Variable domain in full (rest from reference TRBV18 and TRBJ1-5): NAGVMQNPRHLVRRRGQEARLRCSPMKGHSHVYWYRQLPEEGLKFMVYLQKENIIDESGMPKERFSAEFPKEGPSILRIQQVVRGDSAAYFCASSPRQGGDRNQPQHFGDGTRLSIL.

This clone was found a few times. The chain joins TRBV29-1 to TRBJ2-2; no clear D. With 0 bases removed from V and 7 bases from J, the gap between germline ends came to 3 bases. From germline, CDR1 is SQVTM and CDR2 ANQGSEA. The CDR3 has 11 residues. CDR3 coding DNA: TGCAGCGTTGAAGATCGCGGGGAGCTGTTTTTT. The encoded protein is CSVEDRGELFF.

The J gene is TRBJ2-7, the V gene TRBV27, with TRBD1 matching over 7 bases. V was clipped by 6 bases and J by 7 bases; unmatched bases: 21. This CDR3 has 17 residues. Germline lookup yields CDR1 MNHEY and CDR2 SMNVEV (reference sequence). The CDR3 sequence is CASSPLGNAGGLREQYF. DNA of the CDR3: TGTGCCAGCAGCCCCCTGGGGAATGCAGGGGGTTTGAGGGAGCAGTACTTC.

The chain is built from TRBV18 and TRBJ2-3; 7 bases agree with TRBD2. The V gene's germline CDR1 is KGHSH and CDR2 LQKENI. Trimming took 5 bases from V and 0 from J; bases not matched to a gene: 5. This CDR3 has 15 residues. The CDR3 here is CASSEGLTSTDTQYF. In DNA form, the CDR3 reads TGTGCCAGCTCAGAGGGACTAACTAGCACAGATACGCAGTATTTT.

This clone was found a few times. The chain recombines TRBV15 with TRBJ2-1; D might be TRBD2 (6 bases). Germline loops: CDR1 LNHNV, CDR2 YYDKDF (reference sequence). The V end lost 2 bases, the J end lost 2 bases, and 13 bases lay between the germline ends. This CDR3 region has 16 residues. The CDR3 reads CATSRRGTLAYNEQFF. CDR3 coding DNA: TGTGCCACCAGCAGACGCGGGACTCTGGCCTACAATGAGCAGTTCTTC.

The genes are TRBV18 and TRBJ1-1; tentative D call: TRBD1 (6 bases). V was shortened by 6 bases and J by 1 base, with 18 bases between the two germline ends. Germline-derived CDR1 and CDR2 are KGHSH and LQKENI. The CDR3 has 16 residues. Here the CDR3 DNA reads TGTGCCAGCTCGAAGGGTCCTACAGGGAGGAACACTGAAGCTTTCTTT. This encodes CASSKGPTGRNTEAFF.

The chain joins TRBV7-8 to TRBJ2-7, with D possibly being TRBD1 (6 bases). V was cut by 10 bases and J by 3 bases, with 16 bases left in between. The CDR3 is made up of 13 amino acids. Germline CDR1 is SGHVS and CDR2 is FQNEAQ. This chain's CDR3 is CATLREGGYEQYF. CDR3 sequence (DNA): TGTGCCACCCTTCGGGAAGGGGGCTACGAGCAGTACTTC.

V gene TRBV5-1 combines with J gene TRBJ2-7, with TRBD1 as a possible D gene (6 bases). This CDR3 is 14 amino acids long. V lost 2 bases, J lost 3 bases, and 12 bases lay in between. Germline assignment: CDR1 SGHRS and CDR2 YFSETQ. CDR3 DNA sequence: TGCGCCAGCAGCTTCGCAGGGGCGGACTACGAGCAGTACTTC. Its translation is CASSFAGADYEQYF.

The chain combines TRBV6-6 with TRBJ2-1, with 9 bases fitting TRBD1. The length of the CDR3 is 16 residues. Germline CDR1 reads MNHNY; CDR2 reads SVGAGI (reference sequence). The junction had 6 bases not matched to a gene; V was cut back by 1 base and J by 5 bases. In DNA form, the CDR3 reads TGTGCCAGCAGTTACTTTACAGGGGGCGCCGACAATGAGCAGTTCTTC. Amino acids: CASSYFTGGADNEQFF.

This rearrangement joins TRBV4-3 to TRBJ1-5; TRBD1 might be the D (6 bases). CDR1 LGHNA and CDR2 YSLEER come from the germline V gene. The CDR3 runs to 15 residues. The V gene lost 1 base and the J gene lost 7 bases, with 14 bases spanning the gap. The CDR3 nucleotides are TGCGCCAGCAGCCAAGGGGCCAGGGGTGCACAGCCCCAGCATTTT. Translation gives CASSQGARGAQPQHF.

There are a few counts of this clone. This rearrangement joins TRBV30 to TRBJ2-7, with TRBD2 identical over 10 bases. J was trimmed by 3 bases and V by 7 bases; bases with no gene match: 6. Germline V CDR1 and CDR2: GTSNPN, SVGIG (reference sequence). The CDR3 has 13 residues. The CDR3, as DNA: TGTGCCTTTAGCGGGACTAGCGTCTACGAGCAGTACTTC. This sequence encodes CAFSGTSVYEQYF.

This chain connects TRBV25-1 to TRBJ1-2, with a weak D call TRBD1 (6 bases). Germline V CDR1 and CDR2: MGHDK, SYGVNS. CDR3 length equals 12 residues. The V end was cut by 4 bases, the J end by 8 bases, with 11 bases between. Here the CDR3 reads CASSGTAGGYTF. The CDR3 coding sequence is TGTGCCAGCAGTGGGACAGCGGGAGGCTACACCTTC.

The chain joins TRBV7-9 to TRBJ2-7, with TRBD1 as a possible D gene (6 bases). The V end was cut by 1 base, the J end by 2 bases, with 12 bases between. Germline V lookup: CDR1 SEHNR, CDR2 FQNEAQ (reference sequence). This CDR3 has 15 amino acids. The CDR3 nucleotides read TGTGCCAGCAGCTTAGGGGACACGCCGACCTACGAGCAGTACTTC. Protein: CASSLGDTPTYEQYF.

In DNA form, the CDR3 reads TGTGCCAGCAGTTACTCGCCCCTGACAGGGAGAGGCTACACCTTC. Amino acids: CASSYSPLTGRGYTF. The chain uses TRBV6-6 and TRBJ1-2; 7 bases match TRBD1. J lost 8 bases, V lost 0 bases, and 9 bases had no gene match. The CDR3 spans 15 residues. CDR1 and CDR2 (germline): MNHNY, SVGAGI (reference sequence).